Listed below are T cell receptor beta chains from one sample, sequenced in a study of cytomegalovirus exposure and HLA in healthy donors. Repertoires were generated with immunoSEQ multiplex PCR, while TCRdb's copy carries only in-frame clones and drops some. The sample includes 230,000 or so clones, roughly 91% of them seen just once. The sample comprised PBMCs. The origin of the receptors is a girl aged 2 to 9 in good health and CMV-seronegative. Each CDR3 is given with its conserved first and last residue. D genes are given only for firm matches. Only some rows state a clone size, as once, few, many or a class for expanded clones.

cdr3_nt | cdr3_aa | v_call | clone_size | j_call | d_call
TGTGCTAGCTCCTCCGGACTAGAGGCTTCCAATGAGCAGTTCTTC | CASSSGLEASNEQFF | TRBV7-7 | once | TRBJ2-1 | TRBD2
TGTGCCAGCAGTTACTCGCGCGAGCAGTACTTC | CASSYSREQYF | TRBV6-6 | NA | TRBJ2-7 | NA
TGTGCCAGTAGTATAGATCGGACGGGGACAGCCACCTCTGGAAACACCATATATTTT | CASSIDRTGTATSGNTIYF | TRBV19 | NA | TRBJ1-3 | TRBD1
TGTGCCAGTAGTATAGATAAGGGGTTGGGCAATCAGCCCCAGCATTTT | CASSIDKGLGNQPQHF | TRBV19 | NA | TRBJ1-5 | NA
TGTGCCGGGGAGGGCGCCTATGGCTACACCTTC | CAGEGAYGYTF | TRBV30 | NA | TRBJ1-2 | NA
TGCGCCAGCAGCCAAGATTGGGCAGCCGAACCATATGGCTACACCTTC | CASSQDWAAEPYGYTF | TRBV4-1 | NA | TRBJ1-2 | NA
TGTGCCAGCAGAGATCCGGGAAGGCCGCATCAGCCCCAGCATTTT | CASRDPGRPHQPQHF | TRBV6-1 | NA | TRBJ1-5 | NA
TGTGCCAGCAGCGTATCGACTAGCGATTACGTCCTGACTTTC | CASSVSTSDYVLTF | TRBV9 | NA | TRBJ2-6 | TRBD2
TGTGCCAGCTCCCGCGGAGCAGATACGCAGTATTTT | CASSRGADTQYF | TRBV7-9 | NA | TRBJ2-3 | NA
TGTGCCAGCACCGGGGGACAGATCTTGAACACTGAAGCTTTCTTT | CASTGGQILNTEAFF | TRBV6-5 | NA | TRBJ1-1 | TRBD1
TGCGCCAGCAGCGAGTTGGGGGAGCTGTTTTTT | CASSELGELFF | TRBV5-1 | NA | TRBJ2-2 | NA
TGCGCCAGCAGCTTGGTTCAGGGAGGCACCGGGGAGCTGTTTTTT | CASSLVQGGTGELFF | TRBV5-1 | NA | TRBJ2-2 | NA
TGTGCCAGCAGCGAAATCAGGGCCGATCAGCCCCAGCATTTT | CASSEIRADQPQHF | TRBV6-5 | NA | TRBJ1-5 | NA
TGCGCCAGCAGCTTGACCCCGCCGAGAACGGGTGAGCAGTTCTTC | CASSLTPPRTGEQFF | TRBV5-1 | NA | TRBJ2-1 | NA
TGTGCCAGCAGCTTGGTTCTTACAGGTGGTGGAGAGACCCAGTACTTC | CASSLVLTGGGETQYF | TRBV5-6 | NA | TRBJ2-5 | NA
TGCGCCAGCAGCTTGCTGCAGGGGCCGAACACTGAAGCTTTCTTT | CASSLLQGPNTEAFF | TRBV5-1 | NA | TRBJ1-1 | NA
TGTGCCAGCAGTCCCCTGACAGTTACAGATACGCAGTATTTT | CASSPLTVTDTQYF | TRBV6-5 | once | TRBJ2-3 | NA
TGTGCCAGCAGTGGGACAGGATACAATGAGCAGTTCTTC | CASSGTGYNEQFF | TRBV6-5 | NA | TRBJ2-1 | TRBD1
TGTGCCAGCAGTTATCGGACAGGGGACACCGGGGAGCTGTTTTTT | CASSYRTGDTGELFF | TRBV6-6 | NA | TRBJ2-2 | TRBD1
TGTGCCAGCAGCCAAGAGGTCCAGCGGGTGATCCCTGACATTCAGTACTTC | CASSQEVQRVIPDIQYF | TRBV4-2 | NA | TRBJ2-4 | NA
TGTGCCAGCAGTGGCGGGGACAGCGCGAGCTCCTACAATGAGCAGTTCTTC | CASSGGDSASSYNEQFF | TRBV25-1 | NA | TRBJ2-1 | NA
TGTGCCAGCAGTGTCTTTGGGACAGTTAATGAAAAACTGTTTTTT | CASSVFGTVNEKLFF | TRBV6-1 | NA | TRBJ1-4 | TRBD1
TGTGCCTGGAGTGTGGGACAGGGGGCAGGCGAGCAGTACTTC | CAWSVGQGAGEQYF | TRBV30 | NA | TRBJ2-7 | TRBD1
TGTGCCAGCAGTTCCATGTCAGGGGGGAATCAGCCCCAGCATTTT | CASSSMSGGNQPQHF | TRBV6-6 | few | TRBJ1-5 | TRBD1
TGTGCCAGTAGTGTCGGGACAGGGGGCTACGAGCAGTACTTC | CASSVGTGGYEQYF | TRBV19 | NA | TRBJ2-7 | TRBD1
TGTGCCTCCTCGGGTCGGGTTACGAACACCGGGGAGCTGTTTTTT | CASSGRVTNTGELFF | TRBV6-6 | NA | TRBJ2-2 | NA
TGTGCCAGCAGTTTAGGGACAGCCTACGAGCAGTACTTC | CASSLGTAYEQYF | TRBV27 | NA | TRBJ2-7 | TRBD1
TGTGCCAGCTCCCCCTTCCAGGGCGCGCCCTCTGGAAACACCATATATTTT | CASSPFQGAPSGNTIYF | TRBV18 | once | TRBJ1-3 | NA
TGTGCCATCAGTGAGTCAGGGACTAGCGGGAGGCTCAGCTACGAGCAGTACTTC | CAISESGTSGRLSYEQYF | TRBV10-3 | NA | TRBJ2-7 | TRBD2
TGTGCCAGCACCCCCCCAGGGGGAGGGCCCCAGCATTTT | CASTPPGGGPQHF | TRBV6-5 | NA | TRBJ1-5 | TRBD1
TGTGCCAGCAGTGAAGCCGGGTGGGGGGATCAGCCCCAGCATTTT | CASSEAGWGDQPQHF | TRBV2 | NA | TRBJ1-5 | NA
TGTGCCAGCAGTGACCGGGCAGGGGGGGGCTACACCTTC | CASSDRAGGGYTF | TRBV6-4 | NA | TRBJ1-2 | TRBD1
TGTGCCAGCAGCTCGAGCGGGAGTCCCTACAATGAGCAGTTCTTC | CASSSSGSPYNEQFF | TRBV11-2 | NA | TRBJ2-1 | TRBD2
TGTGCCAGCAGCTCCACCCCGGGACTCACTGAAAAACTGTTTTTT | CASSSTPGLTEKLFF | TRBV11-2 | NA | TRBJ1-4 | NA
TGTGCCAGCAGCGTAGGGGCAAGTATGGATGGCTACACCTTC | CASSVGASMDGYTF | TRBV9 | NA | TRBJ1-2 | NA
TGTGCCAGCAGCCGACCCCTCGAGCGGGAGGGTCACGATGAGCAGTTCTTC | CASSRPLEREGHDEQFF | TRBV27 | NA | TRBJ2-1 | TRBD2
TGCGCCAGCAGCCAAGACGTCCTAGAAGGCTACAATGAGCAGTTCTTC | CASSQDVLEGYNEQFF | TRBV4-1 | NA | TRBJ2-1 | NA
TGCGCCAGCAGCGCAGGACTGGGGAACACCGGGGAGCTGTTTTTT | CASSAGLGNTGELFF | TRBV10-2 | NA | TRBJ2-2 | NA
TGTGCCAGTAGTTCGGAGACAGGGAACATGAACACTGAAGCTTTCTTT | CASSSETGNMNTEAFF | TRBV19 | NA | TRBJ1-1 | TRBD1
TGTGCCTGGAGTGTTGATTCCAGGGTGAGCTCCTACGAGCAGTACTTC | CAWSVDSRVSSYEQYF | TRBV30 | NA | TRBJ2-7 | NA
TGTGCCAGTAGCAGGGGACTAGCGGGGGGTAAGACCGGGGAGCTGTTTTTT | CASSRGLAGGKTGELFF | TRBV19 | NA | TRBJ2-2 | TRBD2
TGTGCCAGCTCACCTCCGTCCTACGAGCAGTACTTC | CASSPPSYEQYF | TRBV18 | NA | TRBJ2-7 | NA
TGTGCCAGCAGCACTGAGGGGGGCACAGATACGCAGTATTTT | CASSTEGGTDTQYF | TRBV5-5 | NA | TRBJ2-3 | NA
TGTGCCGTAAGACAGGGGGCGAATCAGCCCCAGCATTTT | CAVRQGANQPQHF | TRBV2 | NA | TRBJ1-5 | TRBD1
TGTGCCAGCAGCCTAGCGGGGTCCTACAATGAGCAGTTCTTC | CASSLAGSYNEQFF | TRBV6-1 | NA | TRBJ2-1 | TRBD2
TGTGCCAGCAGCCCCTTTTCCCAGATGAACACTGAAGCTTTCTTT | CASSPFSQMNTEAFF | TRBV9 | NA | TRBJ1-1 | NA
TGCGCCAGCAGCCCCGGGACTAGCGGGGGGGTAGACACCGGGGAGCTGTTTTTT | CASSPGTSGGVDTGELFF | TRBV5-1 | once | TRBJ2-2 | TRBD2
TGTGCCAGCAGCGGAAGAGGAACCGGGGAGCTGTTTTTT | CASSGRGTGELFF | TRBV9 | NA | TRBJ2-2 | NA
TGTGCCAGCCTGCGCGGGGGGACCTACGAGCAGTACTTC | CASLRGGTYEQYF | TRBV6-5 | NA | TRBJ2-7 | TRBD2
TGTGCCAGCAGGGCCGGACAGGGTACTAACTATGGCTACACCTTC | CASRAGQGTNYGYTF | TRBV28 | NA | TRBJ1-2 | TRBD1
TGTGCCACCAGCAGTGAAGGGCTGGGGAGTCAGCCCCAGCATTTT | CATSSEGLGSQPQHF | TRBV15 | NA | TRBJ1-5 | NA
TGTGCCAGTAGTGCCGGTTTGAACACTGAAGCTTTCTTT | CASSAGLNTEAFF | TRBV19 | NA | TRBJ1-1 | NA
TGTGCCAGCAGTCCCTCAAGGGGCTATAATTCACCCCTCCACTTT | CASSPSRGYNSPLHF | TRBV28 | NA | TRBJ1-6 | NA
TGTGCCAGCAGGGGACAGGGGCTAACCAAAAACATTCAGTACTTC | CASRGQGLTKNIQYF | TRBV6-1 | NA | TRBJ2-4 | TRBD1
TGTGCCAGCAGCGTCAACACAGGGGACTATGGCTACACCTTC | CASSVNTGDYGYTF | TRBV9 | NA | TRBJ1-2 | TRBD1
TGTGCCAGCAGTTACTCGATGCGGAGCCGCACAGATACGCAGTATTTT | CASSYSMRSRTDTQYF | TRBV6-5 | once | TRBJ2-3 | NA
TGTGCCAGCAGCGTAGACGGGACAGGAAGGTACGAGCAGTACTTC | CASSVDGTGRYEQYF | TRBV9 | NA | TRBJ2-7 | TRBD1
TGTGCTAGTGGTTTCGAGGACAGGGGGAATCAGCCCCAGCATTTT | CASGFEDRGNQPQHF | TRBV12-5 | NA | TRBJ1-5 | TRBD1
TGTGCCAGCAGTTGGGGCCTGGGACAGGGTAGATTTGGGGAAAAACTGTTTTTT | CASSWGLGQGRFGEKLFF | TRBV27 | NA | TRBJ1-4 | TRBD1
TGTGCCAGCAGTTTTGGGGGGGGGTCGGGAGAGGAGACCCAGTACTTC | CASSFGGGSGEETQYF | TRBV28 | NA | TRBJ2-5 | TRBD2